This passage covers 23 T cell receptor beta chains from one sample sequenced in a study of blood T cell repertoires in COVID-19. TCRdb's table, derived via immunoSEQ multiplex PCR, lists solely in-frame clones and lacks some. The data contain 70,000 to 95,000 clones, around four fifths of them seen just once; the ten biggest clones take up approximately 15%. Sequencing used peripheral blood. Receptors were obtained from a human donor in a cohort sampled during active COVID-19.

The rearrangement links TRBV7-2 to TRBJ2-5; a possible D gene is TRBD2 (6 bases). Germline assignment: CDR1 SGHTA and CDR2 FQGNSA. The germline V and J ends were trimmed by 5 bases and 4 bases, with 11 bases remaining between them. The CDR3 runs 13 residues. As DNA, the CDR3 is TGTGCCAGCAGCCCGCGACTAGTAGAGACCCAGTACTTC. Its protein is CASSPRLVETQYF.

V gene TRBV12-5 combines with J gene TRBJ2-5; no firm D call. CDR1 is LGHNT and CDR2 is FRNRAP in the germline V gene. Deletions cut 1 base from V and 3 bases from J, with 6 bases between. The CDR3 sequence is 13 residues long. CDR3 DNA sequence: TGTGCTAGTGGTTTGGACTTGGAAGAGACCCAGTACTTC. Protein sequence: CASGLDLEETQYF.

The chain carries TRBV18 and TRBJ1-4, with 10 bases fitting TRBD1. Germline V lookup: CDR1 KGHSH, CDR2 LQKENI. Trimming took 3 bases from V and 7 from J; bases not matched to a gene: 2. CDR3 length equals 14 residues. The CDR3 is CASSPGQGLEKLFF. CDR3 sequence (DNA): TGTGCCAGCTCACCGGGACAGGGGCTTGAAAAACTGTTTTTT.

The chain carries TRBV2 and TRBJ2-4; 12 bases match TRBD1. J gave up 1 base and V 6 bases, and 7 bases lay outside the gene matches. CDR1 SNHLY and CDR2 FYNNEI come from the germline V gene. The CDR3 length is 17 residues. The CDR3 here is CASSAGTGGAAKNIQYF. The DNA for the CDR3 is TGTGCCAGCAGCGCCGGGACAGGGGGCGCGGCCAAAAACATTCAGTACTTC. Full variable domain (rest looked up from reference TRBV2 and TRBJ2-4): EPEVTQTPSHQVTQMGQEVILRCVPISNHLYFYWYRQILGQKVEFLVSFYNNEISEKSEIFDDQFSVERPDGSNFTLKIRSTKLEDSAMYFCASSAGTGGAAKNIQYFGAGTRLSVL.

V usage is TRBV3-1 (or the pseudogene TRBV3-2) and J usage is TRBJ2-6; 7 nucleotides match TRBD1. The CDR3 length is 16 residues. V was clipped by 3 bases and J by 3 bases; unmatched bases: 5. Germline V gene sequence: CDR1 LGHDT, CDR2 YNNKEL (reference sequence). CDR3 protein: CASSQVRGYGANVLTF. The CDR3 DNA sequence: TGTGCCAGCAGCCAGGTCAGGGGGTATGGGGCCAACGTCCTGACTTTC.

V is TRBV28 and J is TRBJ1-5; D unresolved. Germline CDR1 reads MDHEN; CDR2 reads SYDVKM. CDR3 size: 15 residues. The ends were cut back, 4 bases at V and 5 bases at J, with 15 bases in the middle. CDR3: CASSYGSRGYQPQHF. DNA for the CDR3: TGTGCCAGCAGTTATGGCTCCCGGGGATATCAGCCCCAGCATTTT.

The CDR3 reads CASSPSPDRISYEQYF. As DNA, the CDR3 is TGTGCCAGCAGCCCTTCCCCCGACAGAATCTCCTACGAGCAGTACTTC. The chain is built from TRBV6-2 or TRBV6-3 and TRBJ2-7; tentative D call: TRBD1 (5 bases). The CDR3 sequence is 16 residues long. Trimming removed 6 bases from V and 0 bases from J, with 18 bases in between. Looked up from germline, CDR1 is MNHEY and CDR2 is SVGEGT.

The rearrangement uses TRBV3-1 (or the pseudogene TRBV3-2) and TRBJ2-6; D ambiguous. The CDR3 covers 17 residues. The V end lost 4 bases, the J end lost 0 bases, and 13 bases lay between the germline ends. The germline gives CDR1 LGHDT, CDR2 YNNKEL (reference sequence). The CDR3, as DNA: TGTGCCAGCAGCCGGAGTAGCAGCACCTCTGGGGCCAACGTCCTGACTTTC. Translated: CASSRSSSTSGANVLTF.

The chain has TRBV12-3 or TRBV12-4 and TRBJ2-7; 7 nucleotides agree with TRBD2. The CDR3 runs to 12 residues. V was clipped by 8 bases and J by 6 bases; unmatched bases: 7. The DNA of the CDR3 is TGTGCCAGCCGACGACTAGCTGGCGAGCAGTACTTC. Protein: CASRRLAGEQYF.

The chain uses TRBV19 and TRBJ2-3; 8 bases map to TRBD2. The CDR3 sequence is 13 residues long. CDR1 LNHDA and CDR2 SQIVND come from the germline V gene (reference sequence). V trimming: 5 bases; J trimming: 4 bases; junction bases outside the gene matches: 2. The CDR3 loop is CASSLRGADTQYF. In DNA, the CDR3 is TGTGCCAGTAGTTTGCGGGGGGCAGATACGCAGTATTTT.

This chain uses TRBV28 with TRBJ2-7; TRBD1 might be the D (5 bases). Between the trimmed V and J ends, which lost 5 bases and 6 bases, there was a span of 20 bases. CDR1 is MDHEN and CDR2 is SYDVKM in the germline V gene. CDR3 length: 15 amino acids. The CDR3 DNA reads as TGTGCCAGCAGTATTTACCCGAACCAGGGATCCGAGCAGTACTTC. As protein: CASSIYPNQGSEQYF.

The chain links TRBV11-2 to TRBJ2-5, with 8 bases fitting TRBD1. The germline V gene has CDR1 SGHAT and CDR2 FQNNGV. The V and J ends lost 5 bases and 5 bases, in that order; junction bases with no gene match: 10. The length of the CDR3 is 15 residues. CDR3 protein: CASSPQGARGETQYF. In nucleotides, the CDR3 is TGTGCCAGCAGCCCGCAGGGGGCTCGGGGCGAGACCCAGTACTTC.

The chain recombines TRBV12-3 or TRBV12-4 with TRBJ1-2; no clear D gene. The CDR3 extends over 12 amino acids. With 6 bases removed from V and 4 bases from J, the gap between germline ends came to 9 bases. The CDR3 loop is CASSREAYGYTF. DNA for the CDR3: TGTGCCAGCAGCCGGGAGGCCTATGGCTACACCTTC.

This chain joins TRBV28 and TRBJ2-7, with D possibly being TRBD2 (6 bases). Germline V gives CDR1 MDHEN, CDR2 SYDVKM. V was trimmed by 5 bases and J by 6 bases, leaving 20 bases between them. The CDR3 totals 15 residues. The CDR3 nucleotides are TGTGCCAGCAGTAGACGGTTCGGGGAGGTGAGCGAGCAGTACTTC. It is translated as CASSRRFGEVSEQYF.

The chain combines TRBV7-2 with TRBJ2-5; 15 nucleotides align to TRBD2. After removal of 4 bases from V and 5 bases from J, the junction contained 2 bases not matched to a gene. The CDR3 runs to 15 residues. The germline V gene has CDR1 SGHTA and CDR2 FQGNSA. CDR3 sequence: CASSSGTSGGETQYF. The CDR3 nucleotides are TGTGCCAGCAGCTCAGGGACTAGCGGGGGGGAGACCCAGTACTTC.

The chain has TRBV28 and TRBJ1-2, with a tentative D call TRBD1 (5 bases). Between the trimmed V and J ends, which lost 3 bases and 8 bases, there was a span of 13 bases. The CDR3 loop spans 13 amino acids. Germline assignment: CDR1 MDHEN and CDR2 SYDVKM. CDR3: CASSFRGFGGYTF. CDR3 in DNA: TGTGCCAGCAGTTTTAGGGGCTTCGGGGGCTACACCTTC.

This rearrangement joins TRBV11-2 to TRBJ2-1, with D possibly TRBD2 on 6 matching bases. There are 15 residues in the CDR3. Germline assignment: CDR1 SGHAT and CDR2 FQNNGV. V lost 2 bases to trimming and J lost 8 bases, with 16 bases between them. CDR3 nucleotides: TGTGCCAGCAGCTTATTGGGACTCCCCAGGGATGAGCAGTTCTTC. Translation: CASSLLGLPRDEQFF.

The gene calls are TRBV28 and TRBJ2-2, with TRBD1 as a possible D gene (6 bases). Germline CDR1 MDHEN, CDR2 SYDVKM. The CDR3 runs 14 residues. V dropped 8 bases and J dropped 2 bases, with 12 bases sitting between them. This CDR3 reads CASRVGANTGELFF. The CDR3 bases are TGTGCCAGCCGTGTGGGGGCCAACACCGGGGAGCTGTTTTTT. The full variable domain, its missing parts supplied by reference TRBV28 and TRBJ2-2, is DVKVTQSSRYLVKRTGEKVFLECVQDMDHENMFWYRQDPGLGLRLIYFSYDVKMKEKGDIPEGYSVSREKKERFSLILESASTNQTSMYLCASRVGANTGELFFGEGSRLTVL.

The genes are TRBV6-2 or TRBV6-3 and TRBJ2-7; 7 nucleotides match TRBD1. Germline V gene lookup returns CDR1 MNHEY and CDR2 SVGEGT. The CDR3 sequence is 14 residues long. The V and J ends lost 0 bases and 2 bases, in that order; junction bases with no gene match: 1. CDR3: CASSYSGQTYEQYF. The CDR3 region has the DNA TGTGCCAGCAGTTACTCGGGACAGACCTACGAGCAGTACTTC.

The V gene is TRBV28, the J gene TRBJ1-4; 8 bases align to TRBD1. The germline CDR1 and CDR2 sequences are MDHEN and SYDVKM. With 5 bases clipped from V and 4 bases from J, the junction kept 9 bases outside the gene matches. The CDR3 loop spans 16 amino acids. The CDR3 loop is CASSTVGTGHNEKLFF. Written as DNA, the CDR3 is TGTGCCAGCAGTACCGTCGGGACAGGTCATAATGAAAAACTGTTTTTT.

The chain carries TRBV7-3 and TRBJ2-5, with 12 bases lining up with TRBD2. This CDR3 has 17 amino acids. Germline values: CDR1 SGHTA, CDR2 FQGTGA. The J segment lost 4 bases and the V segment lost 2 bases, leaving 8 bases of the junction unmatched. The CDR3 DNA reads TGTGCCAGCAGCTTAGGGGCTAGCGGGGGGGCGCGAGAGACCCAGTACTTC. This codes for CASSLGASGGARETQYF.

J is TRBJ2-3 and V is TRBV10-2; 14 positions agree with TRBD2. The CDR3 runs 17 residues. Trimming took 5 bases from V and 4 from J; bases not matched to a gene: 8. Germline CDR1 reads WSHSY; CDR2 reads SAAADI. The CDR3 here is CASSSGLAGGGADTQYF. The DNA of the CDR3 is TGCGCCAGCAGTTCCGGACTAGCGGGGGGCGGGGCAGATACGCAGTATTTT.

The genes are TRBV25-1 and TRBJ1-2; D is ambiguous. CDR3 size: 14 residues. V lost 6 bases to trimming and J lost 4 bases, with 15 bases between them. Germline V gene lookup returns CDR1 MGHDK and CDR2 SYGVNS. The CDR3 sequence: CASSDTDRSYGYTF. CDR3 coding DNA: TGTGCCAGCAGCGACACCGACCGTTCCTATGGCTACACCTTC.